This is a list of T cell receptor beta chains from one sample in a study of cytomegalovirus exposure and HLA in healthy donors. Here immunoSEQ multiplex PCR was the method, and the copy in TCRdb shows in-frame clones only, minus some. The top ten hold roughly 2% of the sample, which has about 150,000 clones, around a tenth seen once. Sequencing used PBMCs. The source is a man aged 50-59 years in good health and CMV-seronegative. The CDR3 runs from the conserved cysteine through the conserved F or W. The D gene is left open where the match is weak. Clone sizes are given selectively: once, few, many, or a class where the clone is expanded.

clone size: NA
D gene: NA
V gene: TRBV6-5
J gene: TRBJ1-6
CDR3 DNA: TGTGCCAGCAGTTCAGGGGCGTCCTCACCCCTCCACTTT
CDR3 protein: CASSSGASSPLHF

clone size: NA
D gene: NA
V gene: TRBV7-6
J gene: TRBJ2-1
CDR3 DNA: TGTGCCAGCAGCTTAGGGCCTCCCAACAATGAGCAGTTCTTC
CDR3 protein: CASSLGPPNNEQFF

clone size: NA
D gene: NA
V gene: TRBV10-3
J gene: TRBJ1-1
CDR3 DNA: TGTGCCATCAGTGACCCGACTGAGGTCTACACTGAAGCTTTCTTT
CDR3 protein: CAISDPTEVYTEAFF

clone size: NA
D gene: TRBD1
V gene: TRBV6-1
J gene: TRBJ2-5
CDR3 DNA: TGTGCCAGCAGCCTGGACAGGGGGAGCGGGGAGACCCAGTACTTC
CDR3 protein: CASSLDRGSGETQYF

clone size: NA
D gene: NA
V gene: TRBV25-1
J gene: TRBJ1-3
CDR3 DNA: TGTGCCAGCAGTGGATGGGACTTATCTGGAAACACCATATATTTT
CDR3 protein: CASSGWDLSGNTIYF

clone size: NA
D gene: TRBD1
V gene: TRBV5-1
J gene: TRBJ2-2
CDR3 DNA: TGCGCCAGCAGCTTGGGTTTTGGACAGGGAGCTGGCGGGGAGCTGTTTTTT
CDR3 protein: CASSLGFGQGAGGELFF

clone size: NA
D gene: NA
V gene: TRBV29-1
J gene: TRBJ2-3
CDR3 DNA: TGCAGCGTGCCGACTGTCGGGAGCACAGATACGCAGTATTTT
CDR3 protein: CSVPTVGSTDTQYF

clone size: many
D gene: NA
V gene: TRBV21-1
J gene: TRBJ2-7
CDR3 DNA: TGTGCCAGCAGCCCCCGAAGGGGGGGACCCCTTGTGAACGAGCAGTACTTC
CDR3 protein: CASSPRRGGPLVNEQYF

clone size: few
D gene: NA
V gene: TRBV2
J gene: TRBJ1-3
CDR3 DNA: TGTGCCAGCACTGAATGGACAGCCTCTGGAAACACCATATATTTT
CDR3 protein: CASTEWTASGNTIYF

clone size: few
D gene: TRBD1
V gene: TRBV5-4
J gene: TRBJ2-7
CDR3 DNA: TGTGCCAGCAGCCATGCCCGGACAGGGTCTTACGAGCAGTACTTC
CDR3 protein: CASSHARTGSYEQYF

clone size: few
D gene: NA
V gene: TRBV7-3
J gene: TRBJ2-2
CDR3 DNA: TGTGCCAGCAGCTTAACGACAGCCTTTAACACCGGGGAGCTGTTTTTT
CDR3 protein: CASSLTTAFNTGELFF

clone size: few
D gene: NA
V gene: TRBV10-3
J gene: TRBJ1-4
CDR3 DNA: TGTGCCATCGGGGGGGCAGGGAGTGAAAAACTGTTTTTT
CDR3 protein: CAIGGAGSEKLFF

clone size: few
D gene: NA
V gene: TRBV28
J gene: TRBJ1-1
CDR3 DNA: TGTGCCAGCAGTCTACCTCAAGGGAGCCTACAGGAAGCTTTCTTT
CDR3 protein: CASSLPQGSLQEAFF

clone size: few
D gene: NA
V gene: TRBV10-1
J gene: TRBJ2-7
CDR3 DNA: TGCGCCAGCAGTGAGTCGGGGGGAGGCCCTCGGGAGCAGTACTTC
CDR3 protein: CASSESGGGPREQYF

clone size: few
D gene: TRBD1
V gene: TRBV6-1
J gene: TRBJ2-3
CDR3 DNA: TGTGCCAGCAGTGAAAGCGGGACAGGGCTAGGTACGCAGTATTTT
CDR3 protein: CASSESGTGLGTQYF

clone size: few
D gene: NA
V gene: TRBV6-6
J gene: TRBJ1-5
CDR3 DNA: TGTGCCAGCAGTCTTGGGGGGGGCGCGGACAATCAGCCCCAGCATTTT
CDR3 protein: CASSLGGGADNQPQHF

clone size: few
D gene: NA
V gene: TRBV7-9
J gene: TRBJ2-3
CDR3 DNA: TGTGCCAGCAGCTCATGGGGAGGGGGGACTTCCACAGATACGCAGTATTTT
CDR3 protein: CASSSWGGGTSTDTQYF

clone size: few
D gene: NA
V gene: TRBV5-6
J gene: TRBJ2-7
CDR3 DNA: TGTGCCAGCAGCTTGATCGTATCTCTCTACGAGCAGTACTTC
CDR3 protein: CASSLIVSLYEQYF

clone size: NA
D gene: TRBD1
V gene: TRBV14
J gene: TRBJ2-3
CDR3 DNA: TGTGCCAGCAGGCAGACCGGGACAGGGCTAGATACGCAGTATTTT
CDR3 protein: CASRQTGTGLDTQYF

clone size: NA
D gene: TRBD1
V gene: TRBV4-1
J gene: TRBJ1-5
CDR3 DNA: TGCGCCAGCAGCCGAGGACAGGGGGATAGCAATCAGCCCCAGCATTTT
CDR3 protein: CASSRGQGDSNQPQHF

clone size: few
D gene: NA
V gene: TRBV30
J gene: TRBJ1-2
CDR3 DNA: TGTGCCTGGAGAGCCGGGACGGTTACAGGGGGCTACACCTTC
CDR3 protein: CAWRAGTVTGGYTF

clone size: few
D gene: NA
V gene: TRBV10-3
J gene: TRBJ1-4
CDR3 DNA: TGTGCCGCAAAGGGAGGATTAAGTGAAAAACTGTTTTTT
CDR3 protein: CAAKGGLSEKLFF